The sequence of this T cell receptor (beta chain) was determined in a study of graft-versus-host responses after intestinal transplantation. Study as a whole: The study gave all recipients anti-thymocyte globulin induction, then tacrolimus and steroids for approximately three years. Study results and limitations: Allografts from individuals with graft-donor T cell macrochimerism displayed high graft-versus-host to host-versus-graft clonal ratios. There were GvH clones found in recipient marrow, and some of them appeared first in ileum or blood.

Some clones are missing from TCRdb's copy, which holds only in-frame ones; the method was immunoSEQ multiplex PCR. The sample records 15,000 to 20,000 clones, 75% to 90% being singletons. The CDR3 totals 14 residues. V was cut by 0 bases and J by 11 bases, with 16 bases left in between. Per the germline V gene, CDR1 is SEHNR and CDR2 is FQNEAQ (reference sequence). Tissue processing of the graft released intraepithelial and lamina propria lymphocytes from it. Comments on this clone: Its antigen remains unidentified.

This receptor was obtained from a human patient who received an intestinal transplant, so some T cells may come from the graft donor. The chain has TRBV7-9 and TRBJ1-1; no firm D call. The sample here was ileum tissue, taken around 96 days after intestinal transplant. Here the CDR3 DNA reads TGTGCCAGCAGCTTAGCCGGGAGCGACGGAGGGGCTTTCTTT. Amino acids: CASSLAGSDGGAFF.